This T cell receptor (beta chain) derives from a study of early T cells in non-severe SARS-CoV-2 infection. Study in general: Chains stayed unpaired after sequencing of bulk RNA from unsorted whole blood.

Trimming cost V 3 bases and J 6 bases; bases outside gene matches: 17. This CDR3 region has 18 residues. The library protocol tagged individual cDNA molecules with unique molecular identifiers. TCRdb reprocessed the 5' RACE reads via MiXCR and lists one record per CDR3 protein. The data show some 98,000 distinct CDR3 sequences, 8% to 13% seen once. The chain recombines TRBV12-3 or TRBV12-4 with TRBJ2-1, with 7 bases identical to TRBD2. The TCR comes from an adult who was a healthcare worker with PCR-confirmed SARS-CoV-2 infection or an uninfected control (not recorded which). Source material: whole blood. The CDR3 protein is CASSLVLLAGSQPNEQFF. DNA for the CDR3: TGTGCCAGCAGTTTGGTCCTTTTAGCGGGCTCACAACCCAATGAGCAGTTCTTC.